This TCR beta chain was identified during a study of response to subunit inactivated influenza vaccine. Findings and limits, study-wide: That few new T cells are recruited by each seasonal influenza vaccination was the authors' suggestion.

TCRdb ran MiXCR on the RT-PCR reads and lists one entry per CDR3 protein. In the table there are roughly 570,000 distinct CDR3 sequences, around 13% of which are singletons. A remark on this clonotype: Its matching antigen is unknown.

V shed 5 bases and J 6 bases; nucleotides not matched to a gene: 8. The CDR3 consists of 13 residues. Germline lookup yields CDR1 DFQATT and CDR2 SNEGSKA (reference sequence). The chain carries TRBV20-1 and TRBJ2-7; 9 nucleotides align to TRBD2. The receptor was derived from a man aged 45-60 years who received an inactivated influenza vaccine. The sequenced sample was PBMCs from blood, obtained roughly 47 days after vaccination. CDR3 sequence reads: CSAPLAGVSEQYF. The CDR3 DNA sequence: TGCAGTGCTCCATTAGCGGGAGTTTCCGAGCAGTACTTC.